This T cell receptor (beta chain) was sequenced in a study of neurological immune-mediated disorders. Study observations and caveats: None of the CDR3 amino acid sequences of expanded clones were shared across subjects, and this suggested private repertoires in all groups.

The making of cDNA relied on 5'RACE with 10-nucleotide random UMIs. Per sequencing run, 15-18 subjects together gave over 160 million TCR-beta sequences. Using its own MiXCR run on the 5' RACE reads, TCRdb lists one record per CDR3 protein. This repertoire shows more than 75,000 distinct CDR3 sequences, over 9% found once; its top ten account for around 2%. The CDR3 sequence is 11 residues long. Looked up from germline, CDR1 is SGHRS and CDR2 is YFSETQ. Trimming cost V 0 bases and J 6 bases, with 3 bases left between them. This clonotype appeared many times. The antigen remains undetermined. Unsorted libraries used 2 million PBMCs kept at -80 degrees C.

The clonotype originates from a man aged 35-49 years in good health. V and J are TRBV5-1 and TRBJ1-2; D unresolved. Sequenced: PBMCs. CDR3 loop: CASSLGNGYTF. The CDR3 coding sequence is TGCGCCAGCAGCTTGGGCAATGGCTACACCTTC.